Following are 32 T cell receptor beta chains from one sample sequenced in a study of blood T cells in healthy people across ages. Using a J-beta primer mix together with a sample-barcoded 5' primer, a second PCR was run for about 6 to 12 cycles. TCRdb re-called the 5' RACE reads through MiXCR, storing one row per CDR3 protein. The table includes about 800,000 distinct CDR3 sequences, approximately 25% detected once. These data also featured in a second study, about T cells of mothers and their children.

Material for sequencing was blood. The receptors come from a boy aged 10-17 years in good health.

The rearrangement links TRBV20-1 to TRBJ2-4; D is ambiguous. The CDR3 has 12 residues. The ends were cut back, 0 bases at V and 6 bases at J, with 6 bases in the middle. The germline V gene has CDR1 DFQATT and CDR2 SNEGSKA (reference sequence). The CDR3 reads CSARDMVNIQYF. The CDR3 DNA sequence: TGCAGTGCTAGAGATATGGTAAACATTCAGTACTTC.

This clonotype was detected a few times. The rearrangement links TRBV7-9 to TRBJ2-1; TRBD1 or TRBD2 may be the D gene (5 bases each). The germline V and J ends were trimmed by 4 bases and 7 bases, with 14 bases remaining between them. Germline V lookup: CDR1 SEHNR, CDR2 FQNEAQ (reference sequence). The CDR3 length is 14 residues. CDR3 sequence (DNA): TGTGCCAGCAGCTCACGGGACGGGTGGAATGAGCAGTTCTTC. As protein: CASSSRDGWNEQFF. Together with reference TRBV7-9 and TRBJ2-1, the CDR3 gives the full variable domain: DTGVSQNPRHKITKRGQNVTFRCDPISEHNRLYWYRQTLGQGPEFLTYFQNEAQLEKSRLLSDRFSAERPKGSFSTLEIQRTEQGDSAMYLCASSSRDGWNEQFFGPGTRLTVL.

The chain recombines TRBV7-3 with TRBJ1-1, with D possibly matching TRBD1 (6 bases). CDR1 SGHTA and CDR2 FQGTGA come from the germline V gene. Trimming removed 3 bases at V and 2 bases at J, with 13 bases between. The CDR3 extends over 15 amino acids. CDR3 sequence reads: CASSLGGTFNTEAFF. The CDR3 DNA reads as TGTGCCAGCAGCTTGGGAGGGACATTTAACACTGAAGCTTTCTTT.

CDR3 in DNA: TGTGCCAGCAGCTTAGACGGCAGGGGAGGCACAGATACGCAGTATTTT. Translating it yields CASSLDGRGGTDTQYF. The J gene is TRBJ2-3, the V gene TRBV7-8, with D tentatively TRBD1 (6 bases). In germline, CDR1 is SGHVS, CDR2 FQNEAQ. This CDR3 has 16 residues. The ends were cut back, 1 base at V and 1 base at J, with 12 bases in the middle.

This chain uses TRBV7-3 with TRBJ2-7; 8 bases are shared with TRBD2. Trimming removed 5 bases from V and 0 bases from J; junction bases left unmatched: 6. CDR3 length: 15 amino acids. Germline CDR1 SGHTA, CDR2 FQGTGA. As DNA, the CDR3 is TGTGCCAGCAGCGTGTATAGCGGGGACTCCTACGAGCAGTACTTC. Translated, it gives CASSVYSGDSYEQYF.

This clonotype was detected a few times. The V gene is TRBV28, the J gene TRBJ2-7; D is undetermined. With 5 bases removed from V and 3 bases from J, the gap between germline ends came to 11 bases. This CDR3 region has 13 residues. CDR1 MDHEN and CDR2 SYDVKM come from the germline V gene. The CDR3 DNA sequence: TGTGCCAGCAGTCTGACTGAGTACTACGAGCAGTACTTC. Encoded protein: CASSLTEYYEQYF.

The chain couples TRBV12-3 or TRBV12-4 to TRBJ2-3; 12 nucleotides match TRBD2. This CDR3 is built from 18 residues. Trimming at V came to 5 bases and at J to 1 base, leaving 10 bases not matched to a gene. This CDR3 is CASSLTSGGPFRTDTQYF. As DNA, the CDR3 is TGTGCCAGCAGTCTTACTAGCGGGGGGCCCTTCCGCACAGATACGCAGTATTTT.

The CDR3 DNA reads TGCAGTGCTAGAGGGCCGCAGGGACATGGCTACACCTTC. Translating it yields CSARGPQGHGYTF. The chain has TRBV20-1 and TRBJ1-2, with D maybe TRBD1 (5 bases). This CDR3 spans 13 amino acids. Per the germline V gene, CDR1 is DFQATT and CDR2 is SNEGSKA (reference sequence). Deletions cut 1 base from V and 6 bases from J, with 12 bases between.

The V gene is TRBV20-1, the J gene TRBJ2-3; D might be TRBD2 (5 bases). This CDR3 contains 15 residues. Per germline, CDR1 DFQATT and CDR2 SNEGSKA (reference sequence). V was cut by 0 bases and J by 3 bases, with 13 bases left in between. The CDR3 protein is CSARDGAENTDTQYF. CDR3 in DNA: TGCAGTGCTAGAGATGGAGCGGAAAATACAGATACGCAGTATTTT.

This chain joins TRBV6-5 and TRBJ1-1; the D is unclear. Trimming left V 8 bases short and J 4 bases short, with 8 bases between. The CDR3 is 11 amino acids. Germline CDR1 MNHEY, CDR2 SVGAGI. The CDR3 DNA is TGTGCCAGCGGATGGGGCACTGAAGCTTTCTTT. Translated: CASGWGTEAFF.

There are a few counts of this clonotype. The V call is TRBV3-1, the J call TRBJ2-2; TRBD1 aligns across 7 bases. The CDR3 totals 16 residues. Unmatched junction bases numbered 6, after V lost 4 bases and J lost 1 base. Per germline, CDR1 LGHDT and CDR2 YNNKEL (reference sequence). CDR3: CASSPRDRQNTGELFF. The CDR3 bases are TGTGCCAGCAGCCCCCGGGACAGACAGAACACCGGGGAGCTGTTTTTT.

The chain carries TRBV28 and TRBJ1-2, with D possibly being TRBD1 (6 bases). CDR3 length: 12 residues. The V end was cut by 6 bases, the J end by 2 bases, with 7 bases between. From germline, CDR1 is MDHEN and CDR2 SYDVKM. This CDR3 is CASRDSNYGYTF. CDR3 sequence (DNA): TGTGCCAGCAGGGACAGCAACTATGGCTACACCTTC.

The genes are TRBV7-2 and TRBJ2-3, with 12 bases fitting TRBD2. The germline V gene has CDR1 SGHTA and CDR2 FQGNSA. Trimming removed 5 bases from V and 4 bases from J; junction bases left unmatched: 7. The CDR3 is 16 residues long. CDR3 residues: CASSLQPSGGADTQYF. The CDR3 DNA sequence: TGTGCCAGCAGCCTTCAACCTAGCGGGGGGGCAGATACGCAGTATTTT.

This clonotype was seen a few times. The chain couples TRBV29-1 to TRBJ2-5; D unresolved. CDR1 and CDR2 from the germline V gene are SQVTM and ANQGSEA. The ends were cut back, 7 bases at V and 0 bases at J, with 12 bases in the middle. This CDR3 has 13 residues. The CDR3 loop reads CSAEAVYQETQYF. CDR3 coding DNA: TGCAGCGCGGAAGCCGTGTACCAAGAGACCCAGTACTTC.

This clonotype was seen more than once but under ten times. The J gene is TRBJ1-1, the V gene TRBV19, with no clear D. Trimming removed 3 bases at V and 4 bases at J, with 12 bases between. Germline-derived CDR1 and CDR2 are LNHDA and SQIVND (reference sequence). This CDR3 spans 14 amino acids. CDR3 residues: CASSMGIRGTEAFF. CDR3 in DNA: TGTGCCAGTAGTATGGGGATTCGGGGCACTGAAGCTTTCTTT.

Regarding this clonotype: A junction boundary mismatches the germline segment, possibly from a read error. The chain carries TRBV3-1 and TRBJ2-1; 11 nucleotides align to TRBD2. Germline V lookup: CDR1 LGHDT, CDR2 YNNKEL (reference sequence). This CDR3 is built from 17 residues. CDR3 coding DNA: TGTGCCAGCAGCTTACGGACTAGCGGGCAACGGAGGAATGAGCAGCTCTTC. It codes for CASSLRTSGQRRNEQLF.

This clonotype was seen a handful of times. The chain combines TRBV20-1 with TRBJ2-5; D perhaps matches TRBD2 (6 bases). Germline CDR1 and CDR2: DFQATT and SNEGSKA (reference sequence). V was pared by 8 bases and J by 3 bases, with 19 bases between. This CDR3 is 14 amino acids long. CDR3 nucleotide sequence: TGCAGTACCCCCGGAGGGCATTGGGAAGAGACCCAGTACTTC. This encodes CSTPGGHWEETQYF.

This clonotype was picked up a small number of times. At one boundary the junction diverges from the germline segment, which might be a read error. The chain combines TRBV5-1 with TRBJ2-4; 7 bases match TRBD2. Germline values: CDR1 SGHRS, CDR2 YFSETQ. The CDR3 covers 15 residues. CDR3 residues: CASSLAAGAENIQYF. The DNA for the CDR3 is TGCGCCAGCAGCTTGGCTGCGGGAGCCGAAAACATTCAGTACTTC. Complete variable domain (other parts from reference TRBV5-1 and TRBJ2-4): KAGVTQTPRYLIKTRGQQVTLSCSPISGHRSVSWYQQTPGQGLQFLFEYFSETQRNKGNFPGRFSGRQFSNSRSEMNVSTLELGDSALYLCASSLAAGAENIQYFGAGTRLSVL.

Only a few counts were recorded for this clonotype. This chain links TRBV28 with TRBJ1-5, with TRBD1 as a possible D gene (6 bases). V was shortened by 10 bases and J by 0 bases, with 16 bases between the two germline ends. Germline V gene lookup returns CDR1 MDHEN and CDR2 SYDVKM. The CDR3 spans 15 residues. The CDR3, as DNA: TGTGCCACCCGAATGGGGGCGCATAGCAATCAGCCCCAGCATTTT. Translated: CATRMGAHSNQPQHF. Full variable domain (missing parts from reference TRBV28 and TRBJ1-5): DVKVTQSSRYLVKRTGEKVFLECVQDMDHENMFWYRQDPGLGLRLIYFSYDVKMKEKGDIPEGYSVSREKKERFSLILESASTNQTSMYLCATRMGAHSNQPQHFGDGTRLSIL.

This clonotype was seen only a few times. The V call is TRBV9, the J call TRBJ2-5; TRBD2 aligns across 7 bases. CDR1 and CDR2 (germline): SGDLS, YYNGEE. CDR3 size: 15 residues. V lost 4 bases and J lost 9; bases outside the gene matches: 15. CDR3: CASSTTGTTAEAQYF. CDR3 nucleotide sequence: TGTGCCAGCAGCACTACCGGGACTACCGCGGAGGCCCAGTACTTC.

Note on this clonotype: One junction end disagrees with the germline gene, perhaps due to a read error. As DNA, the CDR3 is TGTGCCAGCAGCGAAGGACGGAACTATGGCTACACCTTC. This gives the protein CASSEGRNYGYTF. The chain uses TRBV6-1 and TRBJ1-2; D is unresolved. Germline CDR1 MNHNS, CDR2 SASEGT. CDR3 size: 13 residues.

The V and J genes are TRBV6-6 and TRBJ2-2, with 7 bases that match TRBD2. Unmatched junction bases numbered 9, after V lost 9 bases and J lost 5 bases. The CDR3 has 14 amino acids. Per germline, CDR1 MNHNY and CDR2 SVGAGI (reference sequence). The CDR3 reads CASLGLAVTGELFF. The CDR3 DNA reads TGTGCCAGTCTCGGGCTAGCGGTTACCGGGGAGCTGTTTTTT.

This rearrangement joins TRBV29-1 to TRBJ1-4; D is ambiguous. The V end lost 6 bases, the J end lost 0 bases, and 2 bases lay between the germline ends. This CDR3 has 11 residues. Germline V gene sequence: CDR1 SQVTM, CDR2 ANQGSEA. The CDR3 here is CSVSTNEKLFF. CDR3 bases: TGCAGCGTGTCAACTAATGAAAAACTGTTTTTT.

CDR3 amino acids: CASSFQGAGTPLHF. CDR3 DNA sequence: TGTGCCAGCAGCTTTCAGGGGGCAGGGACACCCCTCCACTTT. The rearrangement links TRBV5-4 to TRBJ1-6; 8 nucleotides line up with TRBD1. The ends lost 2 bases at V and 11 bases at J; junction bases unmatched: 6. The CDR3 runs to 14 residues. Germline V lookup: CDR1 SGHNT, CDR2 YYREEE (reference sequence).

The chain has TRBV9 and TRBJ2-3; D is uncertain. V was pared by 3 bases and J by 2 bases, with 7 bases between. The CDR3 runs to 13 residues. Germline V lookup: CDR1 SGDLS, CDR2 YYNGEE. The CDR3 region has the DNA TGTGCCAGCAGCGAACATTCCACAGATACGCAGTATTTT. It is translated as CASSEHSTDTQYF.

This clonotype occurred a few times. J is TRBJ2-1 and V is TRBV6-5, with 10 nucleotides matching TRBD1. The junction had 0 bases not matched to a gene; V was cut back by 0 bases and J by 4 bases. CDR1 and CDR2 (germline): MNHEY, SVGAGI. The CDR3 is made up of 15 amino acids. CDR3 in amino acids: CASSYSDRGYNEQFF. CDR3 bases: TGTGCCAGCAGTTACTCGGACAGGGGGTACAATGAGCAGTTCTTC.

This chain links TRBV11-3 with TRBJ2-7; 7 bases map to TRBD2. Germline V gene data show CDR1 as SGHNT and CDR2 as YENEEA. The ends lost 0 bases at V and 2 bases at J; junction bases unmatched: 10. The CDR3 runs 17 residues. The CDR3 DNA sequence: TGTGCCAGCAGCTTAGATGATAGTCCAGGGAGGGCCTACGAGCAGTACTTC. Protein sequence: CASSLDDSPGRAYEQYF.

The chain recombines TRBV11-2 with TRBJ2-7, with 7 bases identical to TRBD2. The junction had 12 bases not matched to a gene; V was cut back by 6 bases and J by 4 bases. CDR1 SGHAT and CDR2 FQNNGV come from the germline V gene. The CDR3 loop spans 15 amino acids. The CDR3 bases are TGTGCCAGCAGGGGATTGCGGGAGACTAGGTACGAGCAGTACTTC. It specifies CASRGLRETRYEQYF.

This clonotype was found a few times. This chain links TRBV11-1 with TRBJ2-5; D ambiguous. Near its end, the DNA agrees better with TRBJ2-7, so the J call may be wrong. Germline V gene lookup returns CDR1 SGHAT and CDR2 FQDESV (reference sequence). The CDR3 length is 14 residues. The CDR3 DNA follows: TGTGCCAGCAGCAGCGACGGCGTTCTCTACGAGCAGTACTTC. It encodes CASSSDGVLYEQYF.

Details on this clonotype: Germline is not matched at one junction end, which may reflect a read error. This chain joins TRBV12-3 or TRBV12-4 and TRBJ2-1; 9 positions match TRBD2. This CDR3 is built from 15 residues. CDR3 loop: CASSLEASGINEQFF. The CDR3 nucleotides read TGTGCCAGCAGCTTAGAAGCTAGCGGGATCAATGAGCAGTTCTTC.

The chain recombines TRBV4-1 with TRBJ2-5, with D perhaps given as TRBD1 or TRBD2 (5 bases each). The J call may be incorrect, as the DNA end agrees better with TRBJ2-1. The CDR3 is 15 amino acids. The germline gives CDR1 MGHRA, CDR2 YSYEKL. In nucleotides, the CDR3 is TGCGCCAGCAGCCGGGGAGAGGGGCCTCGGAATGAGCAGTTCTTC. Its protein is CASSRGEGPRNEQFF.

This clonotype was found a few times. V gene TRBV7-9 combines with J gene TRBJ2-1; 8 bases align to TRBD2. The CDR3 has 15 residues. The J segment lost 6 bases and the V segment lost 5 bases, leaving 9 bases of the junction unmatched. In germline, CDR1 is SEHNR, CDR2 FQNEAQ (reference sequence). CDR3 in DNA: TGTGCCAGCAGCCCGCCTGGCGGGGGGCCCAATGAGCAGTTCTTC. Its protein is CASSPPGGGPNEQFF.